This T cell receptor (beta chain) was obtained from a study of blood T cells in healthy people across ages. A J-beta primer mix and a sample-barcoded 5' primer were used in a second PCR of roughly 7 to 12 cycles. Each cDNA was tagged by a template-switch adaptor containing 12 random nucleotides. TCRdb reanalysed the 5' RACE reads using MiXCR and keeps one entry per CDR3 protein. The table has about 1,400,000 distinct CDR3 sequences, about 43% seen once. As for this clonotype: As yet, its antigen is unknown.

About 10 milliliters of peripheral blood were drawn from each donor into EDTA-treated tubes. There are 16 residues in the CDR3. Deletions cut 4 bases from V and 3 bases from J, with 16 bases between. From germline, CDR1 is SEHNR and CDR2 FQNEAQ (reference sequence). Notes on the study in general: CMV status of donors was not determined, possibly confounding expanded clonotype changes.

V gene TRBV7-9 combines with J gene TRBJ2-1, with a weak D call TRBD1 (6 bases). The clonotype was recovered from a young woman in good health. Sequenced material: blood. The CDR3 loop is CASSSAGAVGYNEQFF. In nucleotides, the CDR3 is TGTGCCAGCAGCTCAGCAGGGGCGGTGGGCTACAATGAGCAGTTCTTC.